The 22 T cell receptor beta chains below come from one sample, sequenced in a study of monozygotic twins with cystic fibrosis. Sequencing used immunoSEQ multiplex PCR; TCRdb keeps in-frame clones, though not all of them. The table shows about 23,000 clones, with approximately 97% occurring only once. The sample comprised blood. These receptor sequences come from a girl aged 10 to 17 with cystic fibrosis.

This sequence joins TRBV30 and TRBJ2-6; D gene ambiguous. The CDR3 is 14 residues long. Germline V lookup: CDR1 GTSNPN, CDR2 SVGIG (reference sequence). V was pared by 1 base and J by 0 bases, with 4 bases between. The DNA for the CDR3 is TGTGCCTGGAGTGGATACTCTGGGGCCAACGTCCTGACTTTC. This codes for CAWSGYSGANVLTF.

The chain joins TRBV18 to TRBJ1-1; D may be TRBD1 (5 bases). In germline, CDR1 is KGHSH, CDR2 LQKENI. V lost 3 bases and J 0 bases, leaving 11 bases between the germline ends. The CDR3 has 15 residues. DNA of the CDR3: TGTGCCAGCTCACCGCAGGGCCCCATGAACACTGAAGCTTTCTTT. Translated: CASSPQGPMNTEAFF. Drawing the rest from reference TRBV18 and TRBJ1-1, the complete variable domain is NAGVMQNPRHLVRRRGQEARLRCSPMKGHSHVYWYRQLPEEGLKFMVYLQKENIIDESGMPKERFSAEFPKEGPSILRIQQVVRGDSAAYFCASSPQGPMNTEAFFGQGTRLTVV.

The chain carries TRBV4-1 and TRBJ2-5; no clear D gene. Germline V CDR1 and CDR2: MGHRA, YSYEKL. The CDR3 covers 14 residues. The V end lost 2 bases, the J end lost 5 bases, and 12 bases lay between the germline ends. CDR3 bases: TGCGCCAGCAGCCAACGCCCGGATGGGGAGACCCAGTACTTC. This codes for CASSQRPDGETQYF.

This clone was counted once. This sequence joins TRBV28 and TRBJ1-1, with a weak D call TRBD1 (6 bases). Germline CDR1 and CDR2: MDHEN and SYDVKM. The CDR3 totals 14 residues. Trimming took 6 bases from V and 0 from J, leaving 11 bases between them. The DNA for the CDR3 is TGTGCCAGCAGATTAGGGGGAATGAACACTGAAGCTTTCTTT. Encoded protein: CASRLGGMNTEAFF.

The rearrangement joins TRBV9 to TRBJ1-1; possible D gene TRBD1, 6 bases. Germline loops: CDR1 SGDLS, CDR2 YYNGEE. The CDR3 length is 14 residues. Trimming left V 4 bases short and J 0 bases short, with 10 bases between. CDR3: CASSPGTLNTEAFF. The CDR3, as DNA: TGTGCCAGCAGCCCAGGGACACTGAACACTGAAGCTTTCTTT.

The chain recombines TRBV29-1 with TRBJ1-1; D possibly corresponds to TRBD1 (6 bases). This CDR3 is 15 amino acids long. Germline assignment: CDR1 SQVTM and CDR2 ANQGSEA. V was cut by 5 bases and J by 4 bases, with 20 bases left in between. The CDR3 nucleotides read TGCAGCGTTTTCGTATATGGGGGGCCGGGCACTGAAGCTTTCTTT. It encodes CSVFVYGGPGTEAFF.

The rearrangement uses TRBV7-9 and TRBJ2-3; D is unclear. CDR1 SEHNR and CDR2 FQNEAQ come from the germline V gene (reference sequence). V lost 5 bases, J lost 4 bases, and 13 bases lay in between. CDR3 length: 14 amino acids. DNA for the CDR3: TGTGCCAGCAGCCCACTGGTCCGCGCAGATACGCAGTATTTT. Its translation: CASSPLVRADTQYF.

DNA for the CDR3: TGTGCCAGCAGCGAATTGAGCTCCTACAATGAGCAGTTCTTC. It codes for CASSELSSYNEQFF. This sequence joins TRBV11-2 and TRBJ2-1; unclear D gene. V was trimmed by 5 bases and J by 0 bases, leaving 8 bases between them. CDR3 size: 14 residues. Germline lookup yields CDR1 SGHAT and CDR2 FQNNGV. The full variable domain, its missing parts supplied by reference TRBV11-2 and TRBJ2-1, is EAGVAQSPRYKIIEKRQSVAFWCNPISGHATLYWYQQILGQGPKLLIQFQNNGVVDDSQLPKDRFSAERLKGVDSTLKIQPAKLEDSAVYLCASSELSSYNEQFFGPGTRLTVL.

The chain is built from TRBV5-6 and TRBJ2-1, with 9 bases matching TRBD2. The CDR3 length is 18 residues. Germline V gives CDR1 SGHDT, CDR2 YYEEEE. Trimming took 0 bases from V and 6 from J; bases not matched to a gene: 13. This chain's CDR3 is CASSLVWTSVVGINEQFF. The CDR3 bases are TGTGCCAGCAGCTTGGTGTGGACTAGCGTGGTTGGTATCAATGAGCAGTTCTTC.

This chain links TRBV5-6 with TRBJ1-2; the match to TRBD1 covers 9 bases. V lost 4 bases and J lost 6; bases outside the gene matches: 13. The CDR3 runs to 16 residues. Germline assignment: CDR1 SGHDT and CDR2 YYEEEE. The CDR3 DNA reads TGTGCCAGCAGCCAGAACTACAGGGGGCCCTTGAATGGCTACACCTTC. As protein: CASSQNYRGPLNGYTF. Filled out from reference TRBV5-6 and TRBJ1-2, the complete variable domain reads DAGVTQSPTHLIKTRGQQVTLRCSPKSGHDTVSWYQQALGQGPQFIFQYYEEEERQRGNFPDRFSGHQFPNYSSELNVNALLLGDSALYLCASSQNYRGPLNGYTFGSGTRLTVV.

A word on this clone: Relative to the germline gene, one junction end is altered; a read error may explain this. Different DNA sequences within this sample yield the same CDR3. V and J are TRBV30 and TRBJ1-2; a weak D match, TRBD1 (6 bases). The germline CDR1 and CDR2 sequences are GTSNPN and SVGIG (reference sequence). The CDR3 contains 13 residues. The CDR3 DNA reads as TGCGCCTATTGTTGGGGGGGCTGCGATGGCTACACCTTC. This codes for CAYCWGGCDGYTF.

This clone was found once. The genes are TRBV28 and TRBJ1-2, with a weak D call TRBD1 (5 bases). Germline CDR1 is MDHEN and CDR2 is SYDVKM. The CDR3 is made up of 12 amino acids. Trimming stripped 3 bases from V and 5 bases from J, with 7 bases between. DNA of the CDR3: TGTGCCAGCAGTTTGGACAATTATGGCTACACCTTC. Translated: CASSLDNYGYTF.

This clone showed up just once. This chain connects TRBV29-1 to TRBJ2-1; 12 nucleotides match TRBD1. This CDR3 contains 14 residues. The V gene's germline CDR1 is SQVTM and CDR2 ANQGSEA. Trimming cost V 4 bases and J 8 bases; bases outside gene matches: 6. The CDR3 bases are TGCAGCGTTGTAGGGGGACAGGGGGCGGATGAGCAGTTCTTC. Translating gives CSVVGGQGADEQFF.

The chain combines TRBV10-3 with TRBJ1-2, with D possibly TRBD1 on 5 matching bases. CDR1 ENHRY and CDR2 SYGVKD come from the germline V gene. The CDR3 sequence is 15 residues long. V dropped 6 bases and J dropped 0 bases, with 14 bases sitting between them. CDR3 sequence: CAIRETVGANYGYTF. The DNA for the CDR3 is TGTGCCATCAGGGAGACAGTCGGAGCTAACTATGGCTACACCTTC.

This clone was observed a single time. The chain couples TRBV5-3 to TRBJ2-1, with 7 positions matching TRBD2. TRBV5-3 is noted as an ORF with a role that remains uncertain. Unmatched junction bases numbered 4, after V lost 4 bases and J lost 12 bases. The length of the CDR3 is 11 residues. The CDR3 sequence: CARSLLAGQFF. The CDR3 coding sequence is TGTGCCAGAAGCCTATTAGCGGGGCAGTTCTTC.

The chain employs TRBV19 and TRBJ2-3, with TRBD2 identical over 8 bases. Per the germline V gene, CDR1 is LNHDA and CDR2 is SQIVND (reference sequence). Losses at the gene ends were 5 bases for V and 2 bases for J; bases not matched to a gene: 9. The CDR3 is made up of 16 amino acids. DNA for the CDR3: TGTGCCAGTAGTGGGCAGCGGGAGAGCTCCACAGATACGCAGTATTTT. It is translated as CASSGQRESSTDTQYF. The full variable domain, completed using reference TRBV19 and TRBJ2-3, is DGGITQSPKYLFRKEGQNVTLSCEQNLNHDAMYWYRQDPGQGLRLIYYSQIVNDFQKGDIAEGYSVSREKKESFPLTVTSAQKNPTAFYLCASSGQRESSTDTQYFGPGTRLTVL.

The chain links TRBV29-1 to TRBJ2-3; D gene ambiguous. Trimming removed 1 base from V and 5 bases from J, with 10 bases in between. Germline CDR1 SQVTM, CDR2 ANQGSEA. The CDR3 runs to 13 residues. The CDR3 protein is CSVEARLVDTQYF. In nucleotides, the CDR3 is TGCAGCGTTGAAGCTCGGCTCGTAGATACGCAGTATTTT.

The rearrangement uses TRBV29-1 and TRBJ2-7; D is unclear. Germline CDR1 SQVTM, CDR2 ANQGSEA. This CDR3 has 13 residues. V lost 4 bases and J 3 bases, leaving 13 bases between the germline ends. CDR3 region: CSVGVGMGYEQYF. The DNA for the CDR3 is TGCAGCGTTGGCGTAGGGATGGGCTACGAGCAGTACTTC.

The gene calls are TRBV15 and TRBJ1-3; perhaps TRBD1 as D (6 bases). V was trimmed by 4 bases and J by 4 bases, leaving 11 bases between them. The CDR3 has 14 residues. Looked up from germline, CDR1 is LNHNV and CDR2 is YYDKDF (reference sequence). The CDR3: CATSTGEGGNTIYF. DNA for the CDR3: TGTGCCACCAGCACAGGGGAAGGGGGAAACACCATATATTTT.

For the CDR3, the DNA is TGTGCCAGCATACGGCAGTCCTTCGGCGAGCAGTACTTC. This encodes CASIRQSFGEQYF. This rearrangement joins TRBV2 to TRBJ2-7, with unresolved D. Germline V gene sequence: CDR1 SNHLY, CDR2 FYNNEI. The CDR3 sequence is 13 residues long. V dropped 7 bases and J dropped 6 bases, with 16 bases sitting between them.

This chain connects TRBV27 to TRBJ1-1; no clear D gene. The CDR3 has 19 amino acids. V was shortened by 5 bases and J by 3 bases, with 28 bases between the two germline ends. CDR1 and CDR2 from the germline V gene are MNHEY and SMNVEV (reference sequence). For the CDR3, the DNA is TGTGCCAGCAGTCTTTACCCTCCGGGCAGCACGATAATGGACACTGAAGCTTTCTTT. This gives the protein CASSLYPPGSTIMDTEAFF.

This clone was detected only once. The genes are TRBV11-3 and TRBJ2-3, with TRBD1 matching over 8 bases. The CDR3 is 15 amino acids. The germline CDR1 and CDR2 sequences are SGHNT and YENEEA. The ends lost 5 bases at V and 3 bases at J; junction bases unmatched: 7. The CDR3 DNA reads TGTGCCAGCAGCCTCGGGACAGGACTAACAGATACGCAGTATTTT. Translated: CASSLGTGLTDTQYF. Full variable domain (rest looked up from reference TRBV11-3 and TRBJ2-3): EAGVVQSPRYKIIEKKQPVAFWCNPISGHNTLYWYLQNLGQGPELLIRYENEEAVDDSQLPKDRFSAERLKGVDSTLKIQPAELGDSAVYLCASSLGTGLTDTQYFGPGTRLTVL.